The next 5 T cell receptor beta chains were all read from a single sample in a study of T cells in localized non-small cell lung cancer. Clones were sequenced by immunoSEQ multiplex PCR, and TCRdb holds only the in-frame ones, with some missing. The data show about 19,000 clones, 75% to 85% seen once. The specimen comprised peripheral blood, sampled before any cancer treatment. The receptors were sampled from a man aged 35-69 years with stage I lung adenocarcinoma.

The gene calls are TRBV6-1 and TRBJ1-1, with D perhaps TRBD1 (6 bases). Germline V gene sequence: CDR1 MNHNS, CDR2 SASEGT. This CDR3 spans 13 amino acids. Trimming removed 4 bases at V and 6 bases at J, with 12 bases between. CDR3 DNA: TGTGCCAGCAGTGTCCGGACAGCTGCTGAAGCTTTCTTT. Encoded protein: CASSVRTAAEAFF.

This chain uses TRBV27 with TRBJ2-1, with D maybe TRBD2 (6 bases). CDR3 size: 17 residues. The germline CDR1 and CDR2 sequences are MNHEY and SMNVEV (reference sequence). V lost 4 bases and J lost 0, with 16 bases in between. In DNA, the CDR3 is TGTGCCAGCAGTTGGTTGGGGGGATCCGGCTCCTACAATGAGCAGTTCTTC. This gives the protein CASSWLGGSGSYNEQFF.

This sequence joins TRBV5-1 and TRBJ2-5; D is undetermined. V was cut by 2 bases and J by 1 base, with 9 bases left in between. Germline lookup yields CDR1 SGHRS and CDR2 YFSETQ. The CDR3 loop spans 14 amino acids. The CDR3 loop reads CASSLMGTQETQYF. In nucleotides, the CDR3 is TGCGCCAGCAGCTTAATGGGTACCCAAGAGACCCAGTACTTC.

This chain connects TRBV7-9 to TRBJ2-1; D gene unclear. Germline V gives CDR1 SEHNR, CDR2 FQNEAQ (reference sequence). The V end lost 3 bases, the J end lost 2 bases, and 17 bases lay between the germline ends. The CDR3 totals 17 residues. The CDR3 nucleotides are TGTGCCAGCAGCTTGAGGTCGGCACGGAGCACCTACAATGAGCAGTTCTTC. Protein sequence: CASSLRSARSTYNEQFF.

The rearrangement joins TRBV6-5 to TRBJ2-5; TRBD2 matches 13 bases. The CDR3 is made up of 15 amino acids. CDR1 is MNHEY, CDR2 SVGAGI, per germline. J gave up 2 bases and V 8 bases, and 5 bases lay outside the gene matches. The CDR3 reads CASGQGLAGQETQYF. CDR3 bases: TGTGCCAGCGGTCAGGGACTAGCGGGGCAAGAGACCCAGTACTTC.